These 29 T cell receptor beta chains originate from one sample sequenced in a study of blood T cell repertoires in COVID-19. This table comes from immunoSEQ multiplex PCR, and its TCRdb copy is limited to in-frame clones, with some not included. The repertoire holds more than 110,000 clones, with more than 70% as singletons. The specimen was PBMCs or T cells enriched from blood (not recorded which). These receptors came from a man aged 35-49 years with acute COVID-19.

This sequence joins TRBV5-1 and TRBJ1-4; 11 bases are shared with TRBD1. The trim removed 4 bases at V and 7 bases at J, leaving 3 bases unmatched. Per germline, CDR1 SGHRS and CDR2 YFSETQ. This CDR3 spans 14 amino acids. In DNA, the CDR3 is TGCGCCAGCAGCGGACAGGGGGCTGGTGAAAAACTGTTTTTT. Translation: CASSGQGAGEKLFF.

The V gene is TRBV11-2, the J gene TRBJ2-5; the D is unclear. The V gene's germline CDR1 is SGHAT and CDR2 FQNNGV. The CDR3 has 13 residues. V lost 6 bases and J 5 bases, leaving 13 bases between the germline ends. CDR3 nucleotide sequence: TGTGCCAGCAGTTATGGGCCCTGGGAGACCCAGTACTTC. Encoded protein: CASSYGPWETQYF.

This sequence joins TRBV4-1 and TRBJ2-7; TRBD2 is a possible D gene (6 bases). The V end was cut by 6 bases, the J end by 2 bases, with 17 bases between. The CDR3 contains 15 residues. CDR1 MGHRA and CDR2 YSYEKL come from the germline V gene. The CDR3 protein is CASRMMGLPTYEQYF. The DNA of the CDR3 is TGCGCCAGCAGGATGATGGGACTCCCGACCTACGAGCAGTACTTC.

The chain couples TRBV11-2 to TRBJ1-5; D not certain. V was cut by 0 bases and J by 4 bases, with 4 bases left in between. The CDR3 is made up of 13 amino acids. Germline assignment: CDR1 SGHAT and CDR2 FQNNGV. The CDR3 coding sequence is TGTGCCAGCAGCTTAGACATTAATCAGCCCCAGCATTTT. This translates into CASSLDINQPQHF.

In this sample, this clone turned up once. The V call is TRBV11-2, the J call TRBJ2-2; a weak D match, TRBD1 (6 bases). V lost 4 bases to trimming and J lost 6 bases, with 18 bases between them. Germline loops: CDR1 SGHAT, CDR2 FQNNGV. This CDR3 region has 16 residues. The CDR3 DNA sequence: TGTGCCAGCAGCTCCCTAGGGGGAGCGGTTGCCGGGGAGCTGTTTTTT. Residues: CASSSLGGAVAGELFF.

Only a few counts were recorded for this clone. The genes are TRBV10-1 and TRBJ2-3, with TRBD2 as a possible D gene (5 bases). CDR1 WNHNN and CDR2 SYGVQD come from the germline V gene (reference sequence). The CDR3 is 15 residues long. V was pared by 2 bases and J by 2 bases, with 11 bases between. The CDR3 DNA is TGCGCCAGCAGTGAGGGAGGCAGCCACACAGATACGCAGTATTTT. Amino acids: CASSEGGSHTDTQYF.

This clone was seen once. The rearrangement uses TRBV9 and TRBJ2-1; D uncertain. The CDR3 is 15 residues long. The germline V gene has CDR1 SGDLS and CDR2 YYNGEE. V lost 4 bases and J lost 3, with 14 bases in between. In DNA, the CDR3 is TGTGCCAGCAGCTCCCTAGGAGAAAACTACAATGAGCAGTTCTTC. This encodes CASSSLGENYNEQFF.

V gene TRBV19 combines with J gene TRBJ2-1; TRBD2 agrees at 14 bases. Trimming cost V 8 bases and J 7 bases; bases outside gene matches: 1. The CDR3 runs to 13 residues. CDR1 LNHDA and CDR2 SQIVND come from the germline V gene (reference sequence). Here the CDR3 reads CASGLAGGNEQFF. CDR3 sequence (DNA): TGTGCCAGTGGACTAGCGGGAGGTAATGAGCAGTTCTTC.

The chain is built from TRBV4-3 and TRBJ2-3; 7 bases are a match to TRBD2. Germline loops: CDR1 LGHNA, CDR2 YSLEER. There are 17 residues in the CDR3. V dropped 0 bases and J dropped 5; count of bases not matched to a gene: 11. The CDR3 DNA reads TGCGCCAGCAGCCAAGACGGAACGGGCGGGGGAATAGATACGCAGTATTTT. It encodes CASSQDGTGGGIDTQYF.

The chain combines TRBV28 with TRBJ1-1; 8 nucleotides agree with TRBD1. CDR1 is MDHEN and CDR2 is SYDVKM in the germline V gene. The J segment lost 5 bases and the V segment lost 3 bases, leaving 5 bases of the junction unmatched. CDR3 length: 14 amino acids. CDR3 nucleotides: TGTGCCAGCAGTTTCATCAGGGGGCTTACTGAAGCTTTCTTT. Translated: CASSFIRGLTEAFF.

The V gene is TRBV18, the J gene TRBJ2-6; maybe TRBD1 (6 bases). V lost 5 bases and J 1 base, leaving 9 bases between the germline ends. The CDR3 length is 15 residues. Germline assignment: CDR1 KGHSH and CDR2 LQKENI. CDR3 loop: CASSSTGSGANVLTF. The CDR3 DNA follows: TGTGCCAGCTCATCTACAGGGTCTGGGGCCAACGTCCTGACTTTC.

The genes are TRBV28 and TRBJ2-7; a weak D match, TRBD1 (6 bases). Germline V CDR1 and CDR2: MDHEN, SYDVKM. The CDR3 consists of 13 residues. Trimming shortened V by 5 bases and J by 6 bases, and 14 bases separated the two germline ends. The CDR3, as DNA: TGTGCCAGCAGTCCCCTACAGGGCAGCGAGCAGTACTTC. Its protein product is CASSPLQGSEQYF.

This chain links TRBV7-2 with TRBJ1-1; D is perhaps TRBD1 (5 bases). The CDR3 spans 17 residues. CDR1 is SGHTA and CDR2 is FQGNSA in the germline V gene. Trimming took 5 bases from V and 1 from J, leaving 20 bases between them. This CDR3 is CASSPYGDGGRNTEAFF. The CDR3 DNA reads as TGTGCCAGCAGCCCCTATGGAGACGGGGGAAGGAACACTGAAGCTTTCTTT.

J is TRBJ2-1 and V is TRBV11-3, with a tentative D call TRBD2 (5 bases). The germline V gene has CDR1 SGHNT and CDR2 YENEEA. This CDR3 spans 13 amino acids. V lost 1 base to trimming and J lost 8 bases, with 9 bases between them. The CDR3 nucleotides are TGTGCCAGCAGCTTAGGACGGGAATATGAGCAGTTCTTC. Amino acids: CASSLGREYEQFF.

This clone was seen only once. The chain combines TRBV21-1 with TRBJ2-7; TRBD2 is the table's D call, not checked against the DNA. TRBV21-1 is classified as a pseudogene. This CDR3 comprises 15 residues. CDR3 nucleotide sequence: TGTGCCAGCAGCAAACTGGGACTAGTAATCTACGAGCAGTACTTC. Amino acids: CASSKLGLVIYEQYF.

V usage is TRBV9 and J usage is TRBJ1-5; D perhaps matches TRBD1 (5 bases). V was cut by 1 base and J by 4 bases, with 6 bases left in between. The CDR3 runs 13 residues. CDR1 and CDR2 (germline): SGDLS, YYNGEE. As DNA, the CDR3 is TGTGCCAGCAGCGTAACAGGAAATCAGCCCCAGCATTTT. Its protein product is CASSVTGNQPQHF.

The chain joins TRBV28 to TRBJ2-3; 11 bases match TRBD2. Germline-derived CDR1 and CDR2 are MDHEN and SYDVKM. Unmatched junction bases numbered 1, after V lost 4 bases and J lost 10 bases. The CDR3 consists of 12 residues. CDR3 coding DNA: TGTGCCAGCAGTTCTAGCGGGGGGTCGCAGTATTTT. Translating gives CASSSSGGSQYF.

The chain links TRBV30 to TRBJ2-5, with D perhaps TRBD1 (5 bases). V lost 2 bases to trimming and J lost 3 bases, with 10 bases between them. The CDR3 covers 13 residues. CDR1 is GTSNPN and CDR2 is SVGIG in the germline V gene (reference sequence). The CDR3 spells CAWSKGLEETQYF. In DNA form, the CDR3 reads TGTGCCTGGAGTAAGGGGCTTGAAGAGACCCAGTACTTC.

This sequence joins TRBV7-9 and TRBJ2-1, with D possibly TRBD2 on 6 matching bases. This CDR3 is 16 amino acids long. Per the germline V gene, CDR1 is SEHNR and CDR2 is FQNEAQ (reference sequence). V lost 5 bases and J 7 bases, leaving 21 bases between the germline ends. DNA of the CDR3: TGTGCCAGCAGCCATAGGCGACGCATTGGAGGGAATGAGCAGTTCTTC. It encodes CASSHRRRIGGNEQFF.

The chain joins TRBV4-1 to TRBJ1-5, with a possible D match to TRBD1 (5 bases). CDR3 length: 15 amino acids. Trimming took 5 bases from V and 1 from J, leaving 12 bases between them. CDR1 and CDR2 from the germline V gene are MGHRA and YSYEKL. The CDR3, as DNA: TGCGCCAGCAGCAAAAGGGGTCTGAGCAATCAGCCCCAGCATTTT. This translates into CASSKRGLSNQPQHF.

In the case of this clone: The junction differs from germline at one of its ends, possibly a read error. The genes are TRBV6-5 and TRBJ2-3; the D gene could be TRBD1 or TRBD2 (5 bases each). Germline CDR1 is MNHEY and CDR2 is SVGAGI. This CDR3 is 14 amino acids long. The CDR3 is CASSYSGPTDTQYF. In DNA form, the CDR3 reads TGTGCCAGCAGCTACTCGGGGCCCACAGATACGCAGTATTTT.

Here the CDR3 reads CSVPPAGGETQYF. In nucleotides, the CDR3 is TGCAGCGTTCCGCCAGCCGGGGGGGAGACCCAGTACTTC. The chain uses TRBV29-1 and TRBJ2-5, with 7 bases matching TRBD2. Germline-derived CDR1 and CDR2 are SQVTM and ANQGSEA. The CDR3 runs 13 residues. J gave up 5 bases and V 5 bases, and 8 bases lay outside the gene matches.

The chain combines TRBV3-1 (or the pseudogene TRBV3-2) with TRBJ2-1, with 7 bases matching TRBD1. Germline V lookup: CDR1 LGHDT, CDR2 YNNKEL (reference sequence). The CDR3 sequence is 14 residues long. V dropped 2 bases and J dropped 7; count of bases not matched to a gene: 5. The CDR3 is CASSQYKGANEQFF. CDR3 coding DNA: TGTGCCAGCAGCCAATATAAGGGGGCGAATGAGCAGTTCTTC.

This clone was counted between two and nine times. This sequence joins TRBV29-1 and TRBJ1-2, with TRBD1 matching over 7 bases. Trimming removed 6 bases from V and 8 bases from J; junction bases left unmatched: 21. CDR1 SQVTM and CDR2 ANQGSEA come from the germline V gene. The CDR3 has 16 residues. The CDR3 here is CSVNNVDRAVGGGYTF. The DNA for the CDR3 is TGCAGCGTCAATAACGTCGACAGGGCGGTTGGCGGGGGCTACACCTTC.

V is TRBV3-1 (or the pseudogene TRBV3-2) and J is TRBJ1-5; 9 bases fit TRBD1. This CDR3 has 15 residues. V trimming: 4 bases; J trimming: 3 bases; junction bases outside the gene matches: 4. CDR1 and CDR2 (germline): LGHDT, YNNKEL (reference sequence). The CDR3 sequence is CASSLTGGNNQPQHF. CDR3 DNA: TGTGCCAGCAGCCTGACAGGGGGTAACAATCAGCCCCAGCATTTT.

V gene TRBV7-9 combines with J gene TRBJ2-1; 9 nucleotides match TRBD2. The CDR3 spans 18 residues. Germline V CDR1 and CDR2: SEHNR, FQNEAQ (reference sequence). The J segment lost 0 bases and the V segment lost 1 base, leaving 7 bases of the junction unmatched. In DNA, the CDR3 is TGTGCCAGCAGCTTAGGAGCGGGAGGCCCTAGCTCCTACAATGAGCAGTTCTTC. This codes for CASSLGAGGPSSYNEQFF.

The rearrangement uses TRBV28 and TRBJ1-4; perhaps TRBD1 as D (5 bases). The germline gives CDR1 MDHEN, CDR2 SYDVKM. This CDR3 is 16 amino acids long. The V gene lost 6 bases and the J gene lost 2 bases, with 16 bases spanning the gap. For the CDR3, the DNA is TGTGCCAGCAGCTCGACCTCAGGGTGGACTAATGAAAAACTGTTTTTT. The encoded protein is CASSSTSGWTNEKLFF.

V and J are TRBV19 and TRBJ2-1; D is ambiguous. V was trimmed by 4 bases and J by 6 bases, leaving 10 bases between them. The CDR3 covers 13 residues. Germline CDR1 and CDR2: LNHDA and SQIVND (reference sequence). CDR3 DNA sequence: TGTGCCAGTAGTACTCTATCAGGCAATGAGCAGTTCTTC. Protein product: CASSTLSGNEQFF.

The chain joins TRBV3-1 (or the pseudogene TRBV3-2) to TRBJ1-5; D is undetermined. The CDR3 loop spans 13 amino acids. V shed 0 bases and J shed 9 bases, with 9 bases lying between them. Germline CDR1 is LGHDT and CDR2 is YNNKEL (reference sequence). DNA of the CDR3: TGTGCCAGCAGCCAAGAGCGGGCCCGGCCCCAGCATTTT. Protein product: CASSQERARPQHF.